The 29 T cell receptor beta chains below come from one sample, sequenced in a study of blood T cell repertoires in COVID-19. Assay: immunoSEQ multiplex PCR; the TCRdb copy retains only in-frame clones and omits some. The sample holds about 160,000 clones, 85% to 90% seen once. Sequencing input: peripheral blood. The receptors were gathered from a woman aged 70 to 79 with COVID-19, enrolled during active disease.

The chain uses TRBV5-1 and TRBJ2-1; TRBD2 agrees at 13 bases. This CDR3 comprises 17 residues. J was trimmed by 6 bases and V by 5 bases; bases with no gene match: 11. Germline assignment: CDR1 SGHRS and CDR2 YFSETQ. CDR3 sequence reads: CASSSQRLAGGSNEQFF. The CDR3 DNA follows: TGCGCCAGCAGTTCACAAAGACTAGCGGGGGGATCCAATGAGCAGTTCTTC.

The chain joins TRBV28 to TRBJ2-7; 8 bases fit TRBD2. Germline V gene sequence: CDR1 MDHEN, CDR2 SYDVKM. The CDR3 sequence is 14 residues long. Losses at the gene ends were 5 bases for V and 5 bases for J; bases not matched to a gene: 8. The CDR3 DNA reads TGTGCCAGCAGTCGGACTGGGACTAGAGACGAGCAGTACTTC. Translated: CASSRTGTRDEQYF.

The rearrangement joins TRBV4-2 to TRBJ2-3, with TRBD2 matching over 15 bases. V trimming: 4 bases; J trimming: 2 bases; junction bases outside the gene matches: 4. The CDR3 length is 17 residues. CDR1 and CDR2 (germline): LGHNA, YNFKEQ. The CDR3 DNA is TGTGCCAGCAGCCCCGGGACTAGCGGGGGGTTCACAGATACGCAGTATTTT. It translates to CASSPGTSGGFTDTQYF.

CDR3 sequence (DNA): TGTGCCAGCAGCTTCCCAGGGGATCAGCCCCAGCATTTT. This sequence encodes CASSFPGDQPQHF. V gene TRBV7-2 combines with J gene TRBJ1-5, with a possible D match to TRBD1 (6 bases). The CDR3 spans 13 residues. With 3 bases removed from V and 5 bases from J, the gap between germline ends came to 8 bases. Germline V gene lookup returns CDR1 SGHTA and CDR2 FQGNSA.

This clone was counted once. The chain employs TRBV19 and TRBJ1-1; 7 nucleotides line up with TRBD1. Losses at the gene ends were 3 bases for V and 11 bases for J; bases not matched to a gene: 12. CDR3 size: 14 residues. Germline lookup yields CDR1 LNHDA and CDR2 SQIVND (reference sequence). The CDR3 protein is CASSIYRDSREAFF. CDR3 DNA sequence: TGTGCCAGTAGTATCTACCGGGACAGCCGAGAGGCTTTCTTT.

The V and J genes are TRBV6-2 or TRBV6-3 and TRBJ1-5, with TRBD1 matching 8 bases. The CDR3 is made up of 14 amino acids. Trimming took 5 bases from V and 6 from J; bases not matched to a gene: 6. Germline V gives CDR1 MNHEY, CDR2 SVGEGT. In DNA form, the CDR3 reads TGTGCCAGCAGTGACAGGGGCCGAGGTCAGCCCCAGCATTTT. Amino acids: CASSDRGRGQPQHF.

The chain recombines TRBV5-1 with TRBJ2-7; the D gene is possibly TRBD2 (5 bases). The germline V gene encodes CDR1 SGHRS and CDR2 YFSETQ. CDR3 length: 15 residues. V lost 5 bases and J 0 bases, leaving 15 bases between the germline ends. Here the CDR3 DNA reads TGCGCCAGCAGGCTGGAGGTAATAAGCTCCTACGAGCAGTACTTC. It specifies CASRLEVISSYEQYF.

The chain combines TRBV7-2 with TRBJ1-6; D is possibly TRBD1 (6 bases). Germline V gene data show CDR1 as SGHTA and CDR2 as FQGNSA. Trimming took off 8 bases at V and 7 bases at J, with 18 bases between the two ends. The CDR3 has 15 residues. CDR3 bases: TGTGCCAGCCATTTCTCCCAGGGGCTCAATTCACCCCTCCACTTT. Protein sequence: CASHFSQGLNSPLHF.

CDR3 bases: TGTGCCAGCAGTGCGGACAGGGGGGCCACTGAAGCTTTCTTT. Translation gives CASSADRGATEAFF. The rearrangement links TRBV25-1 to TRBJ1-1; the match to TRBD1 covers 10 bases. The CDR3 loop spans 14 amino acids. V shed 4 bases, J shed 4 bases, and the junction held 3 bases outside the gene matches. The germline gives CDR1 MGHDK, CDR2 SYGVNS.

The rearrangement uses TRBV11-2 and TRBJ2-1; D perhaps matches TRBD2 (6 bases). Trimming removed 5 bases from V and 6 bases from J, with 14 bases in between. CDR3 length: 14 residues. Germline lookup yields CDR1 SGHAT and CDR2 FQNNGV. CDR3 DNA sequence: TGTGCCAGCAGCCAAGCGGGCCCGACCAATGAGCAGTTCTTC. Its protein product is CASSQAGPTNEQFF.

V and J are TRBV4-1 and TRBJ1-1, with D possibly TRBD1 on 5 matching bases. This CDR3 contains 15 residues. Trimming took 4 bases from V and 0 from J, leaving 12 bases between them. Germline CDR1 and CDR2: MGHRA and YSYEKL. In DNA, the CDR3 is TGCGCCAGCAGCCCAGGGTGGGGATTGAACACTGAAGCTTTCTTT. Translated, it gives CASSPGWGLNTEAFF.

The chain combines TRBV23-1 with TRBJ2-1; D perhaps matches TRBD1 (6 bases). TRBV23-1 is an ORF for which the function is uncertain. V lost 0 bases to trimming and J lost 9 bases, with 27 bases between them. CDR3 length: 19 amino acids. The CDR3 reads CASSQSAKQGLPSWIEQFF. As DNA, the CDR3 is TGCGCCAGCAGTCAATCGGCAAAACAGGGTCTACCCAGCTGGATTGAGCAGTTCTTC.

The chain combines TRBV12-3 or TRBV12-4 with TRBJ1-2; the D gene is possibly TRBD1 (6 bases). The CDR3 loop spans 13 amino acids. V was clipped by 4 bases and J by 2 bases, with 8 bases between them. The CDR3 DNA reads as TGTGCCAGCAGTTCTCAGGGGAACTATGGCTACACCTTC. Amino acid sequence: CASSSQGNYGYTF.

This clone was found a few times. This chain links TRBV28 with TRBJ2-1; maybe TRBD2 (7 bases). V gave up 3 bases and J gave up 3 bases, with 12 bases separating them. The CDR3 is 15 amino acids. The germline gives CDR1 MDHEN, CDR2 SYDVKM. The CDR3 is CASSLAGEGYNEQFF. The CDR3 DNA is TGTGCCAGCAGTTTGGCAGGGGAGGGCTACAATGAGCAGTTCTTC.

The chain is built from TRBV18 and TRBJ2-5, with D possibly matching TRBD2 (5 bases). The ends were cut back, 6 bases at V and 3 bases at J, with 8 bases in the middle. Germline loops: CDR1 KGHSH, CDR2 LQKENI. The CDR3 spans 12 residues. Here the CDR3 reads CASSPGEETQYF. The CDR3 region has the DNA TGTGCCAGCTCCCCCGGGGAAGAGACCCAGTACTTC.

The CDR3 nucleotides are TGTGCCAGCAGCCAGACTGGTGGCACAGATACGCAGTATTTT. This encodes CASSQTGGTDTQYF. The J gene is TRBJ2-3, the V gene TRBV3-1 (or the pseudogene TRBV3-2), with D hard to call. The ends were cut back, 3 bases at V and 1 base at J, with 8 bases in the middle. In germline, CDR1 is LGHDT, CDR2 YNNKEL (reference sequence). The CDR3 extends over 14 amino acids.

This chain uses TRBV9 with TRBJ2-3; 13 bases align to TRBD2. After removal of 0 bases from V and 1 base from J, the junction contained 2 bases not matched to a gene. Per germline, CDR1 SGDLS and CDR2 YYNGEE. The CDR3 runs to 17 residues. CDR3 residues: CASSVGLAGGRTDTQYF. CDR3 nucleotides: TGTGCCAGCAGCGTAGGACTAGCGGGGGGACGCACAGATACGCAGTATTTT.

The chain couples TRBV5-4 to TRBJ1-3; 7 bases agree with TRBD1. The ends lost 4 bases at V and 1 base at J; junction bases unmatched: 11. Per germline, CDR1 SGHNT and CDR2 YYREEE (reference sequence). The CDR3 is made up of 17 amino acids. The CDR3 loop is CASSRGQLPESGNTIYF. DNA of the CDR3: TGTGCCAGCAGCAGGGGGCAGCTCCCCGAATCTGGAAACACCATATATTTT.

V gene TRBV27 combines with J gene TRBJ1-5; 7 bases are a match to TRBD1. Looked up from germline, CDR1 is MNHEY and CDR2 is SMNVEV (reference sequence). The J segment lost 2 bases and the V segment lost 6 bases, leaving 10 bases of the junction unmatched. CDR3 length: 16 residues. In DNA form, the CDR3 reads TGTGCCAGCAGCCTCGACAGGGTGGGGGGCAATCAGCCCCAGCATTTT. The encoded protein is CASSLDRVGGNQPQHF.

The chain recombines TRBV10-3 with TRBJ2-7; perhaps TRBD1 as D (6 bases). The germline V gene has CDR1 ENHRY and CDR2 SYGVKD. Trimming took off 2 bases at V and 6 bases at J, with 11 bases between the two ends. The CDR3 is 13 amino acids. The CDR3 DNA reads as TGTGCCATCAGTGAGGGGTTAGGGGGCGAGCAGTACTTC. The encoded protein is CAISEGLGGEQYF.

In its sample, this clone was seen once. The gene calls are TRBV5-5 and TRBJ2-7; TRBD2 aligns across 10 bases. The J segment lost 1 base and the V segment lost 1 base, leaving 11 bases of the junction unmatched. Germline CDR1 is SGHKS and CDR2 is YYEKEE (reference sequence). The CDR3 extends over 18 amino acids. The CDR3 region is CASSLSASGGRLSYEQYF. CDR3 DNA sequence: TGTGCCAGCAGCTTGTCCGCTAGCGGGGGCCGTTTATCCTACGAGCAGTACTTC.

The chain recombines TRBV5-4 with TRBJ2-2, with 10 bases lining up with TRBD2. Germline lookup yields CDR1 SGHNT and CDR2 YYREEE (reference sequence). The CDR3 runs 14 residues. V was clipped by 4 bases and J by 7 bases; unmatched bases: 4. CDR3 protein: CASSHRTSGGELFF. As DNA, the CDR3 is TGTGCCAGCAGCCACCGGACTAGCGGCGGGGAGCTGTTTTTT.

The chain has TRBV6-5 and TRBJ2-7; maybe TRBD1 (5 bases). The CDR3 extends over 13 amino acids. Germline V gene data show CDR1 as MNHEY and CDR2 as SVGAGI. The V gene lost 5 bases and the J gene lost 5 bases, with 13 bases spanning the gap. The CDR3 DNA sequence: TGTGCCAGCAGTAGGCAGGGTTATCACGAGCAGTACTTC. It yields the protein CASSRQGYHEQYF.

This chain uses TRBV6-1 with TRBJ1-5, with 9 bases fitting TRBD1. The CDR3 loop spans 18 amino acids. V lost 4 bases and J lost 3; bases outside the gene matches: 13. In germline, CDR1 is MNHNS, CDR2 SASEGT. CDR3 DNA sequence: TGTGCCAGCAGTGTAAAGTGGCGGACAGGGGCAAACAATCAGCCCCAGCATTTT. It specifies CASSVKWRTGANNQPQHF.

V is TRBV5-4 and J is TRBJ2-5, with TRBD2 identical over 13 bases. This CDR3 has 16 amino acids. V was clipped by 1 base and J by 5 bases; unmatched bases: 5. CDR1 and CDR2 (germline): SGHNT, YYREEE (reference sequence). As DNA, the CDR3 is TGTGCCAGCAGCTTGTCACTAGCGGGGGGGATGGAGACCCAGTACTTC. Its protein is CASSLSLAGGMETQYF.

The J gene is TRBJ2-3, the V gene TRBV28, with 7 bases that match TRBD2. Germline V gene sequence: CDR1 MDHEN, CDR2 SYDVKM. With V trimmed by 5 bases and J by 0 bases, 5 bases remained unmatched. The CDR3 runs to 15 residues. CDR3 in amino acids: CASSHRGDSTDTQYF. CDR3 bases: TGTGCCAGCAGTCACCGGGGGGACAGCACAGATACGCAGTATTTT.

The V call is TRBV6-5, the J call TRBJ2-7, with TRBD1 as a possible D gene (6 bases). CDR3 length: 11 amino acids. V was trimmed by 7 bases and J by 3 bases, leaving 7 bases between them. Germline assignment: CDR1 MNHEY and CDR2 SVGAGI. The CDR3 DNA is TGTGCCAGCACCAGGGGCTACGAGCAGTACTTC. As protein: CASTRGYEQYF.

This sequence joins TRBV4-2 and TRBJ2-1, with 9 positions matching TRBD2. This CDR3 region has 18 residues. The V segment lost 1 base and the J segment 4 bases; nucleotides outside the gene matches: 11. Germline V gives CDR1 LGHNA, CDR2 YNFKEQ. The chain's CDR3 is CASSQGIAGALLYNEQFF. The CDR3 DNA follows: TGTGCCAGCAGCCAAGGCATAGCGGGGGCCCTCTTATACAATGAGCAGTTCTTC.

The J gene is TRBJ1-1, the V gene TRBV5-4, with 8 positions matching TRBD1. In germline, CDR1 is SGHNT, CDR2 YYREEE (reference sequence). Unmatched junction bases numbered 17, after V lost 2 bases and J lost 5 bases. The CDR3 sequence is 18 residues long. CDR3 amino acids: CASSLYAGGDGFMTEAFF. The CDR3 bases are TGTGCCAGCAGCTTATATGCAGGGGGCGATGGGTTTATGACTGAAGCTTTCTTT.